The 18 T cell receptor beta chains below were found in one sample sequenced in a study of shared clonotypes between healthy human individuals. The assay was immunoSEQ multiplex PCR, and TCRdb's table has in-frame clones only and misses some. The sample lists 2 million to 2.5 million clones; approximately 94% were seen once. Naive CD8 isolation took CD45RO-negative cells positively selected for CCR7 and excluded terminally differentiated effector memory CD45RA+ cells. The material sequenced was naive CD8+ T cells from PBMCs. These TCRs come from a man aged 18 to 35 in good health. Some clones in this sample may be carry-over from other donors' samples.

V and J are TRBV11-1 and TRBJ2-1; perhaps TRBD2 as D (5 bases). V shed 5 bases and J shed 6 bases, with 11 bases lying between them. Germline CDR1 reads SGHAT; CDR2 reads FQDESV (reference sequence). This CDR3 comprises 13 residues. The CDR3 DNA reads as TGTGCCAGCAGCCTTGGGAGTGGCAATGAGCAGTTCTTC. Its translation: CASSLGSGNEQFF.

J is TRBJ2-2 and V is TRBV7-8, with 9 positions matching TRBD2. The germline CDR1 and CDR2 sequences are SGHVS and FQNEAQ. V was clipped by 5 bases and J by 4 bases; unmatched bases: 5. The CDR3 has 15 residues. In DNA form, the CDR3 reads TGTGCCAGCAGCGTTAGCGGGAGTGGCACCGGGGAGCTGTTTTTT. Protein sequence: CASSVSGSGTGELFF.

With regard to this clone: Other DNA sequences within the sample encode an identical CDR3. The chain recombines TRBV10-3 with TRBJ2-1, with 10 bases lining up with TRBD2. The CDR3 is made up of 16 amino acids. Per the germline V gene, CDR1 is ENHRY and CDR2 is SYGVKD. Trimming at V came to 3 bases and at J to 4 bases, leaving 6 bases not matched to a gene. The DNA of the CDR3 is TGTGCCATCAGTGACCCCGGGACTAGCGCATACAATGAGCAGTTCTTC. Amino acids: CAISDPGTSAYNEQFF.

This rearrangement joins TRBV7-8 to TRBJ2-7; no clear D. This CDR3 has 14 residues. CDR1 is SGHVS and CDR2 is FQNEAQ in the germline V gene. V lost 5 bases and J lost 2, with 13 bases in between. CDR3 residues: CASSATTTPYEQYF. In DNA, the CDR3 is TGTGCCAGCAGCGCCACAACTACCCCCTACGAGCAGTACTTC.

The chain uses TRBV30 and TRBJ2-7; 9 bases map to TRBD1. Trimming at V came to 2 bases and at J to 6 bases, leaving 8 bases not matched to a gene. Looked up from germline, CDR1 is GTSNPN and CDR2 is SVGIG (reference sequence). The CDR3 totals 14 residues. The CDR3, as DNA: TGTGCCTGGAGTATCGGGGACAGGGTACGCGAGCAGTACTTC. It translates to CAWSIGDRVREQYF.

V and J are TRBV28 and TRBJ2-2; possible D gene TRBD2, 6 bases. The CDR3 length is 14 residues. Germline CDR1 MDHEN, CDR2 SYDVKM. Deletions cut 6 bases from V and 5 bases from J, with 13 bases between. CDR3 in DNA: TGTGCCAGCAGAGCCCGGGACTTAACCGGGGAGCTGTTTTTT. Translated, it gives CASRARDLTGELFF.

The chain carries TRBV7-9 and TRBJ1-3; perhaps TRBD1 as D (5 bases). CDR1 and CDR2 from the germline V gene are SEHNR and FQNEAQ (reference sequence). The CDR3 totals 17 residues. The V gene lost 1 base and the J gene lost 3 bases, with 16 bases spanning the gap. The DNA of the CDR3 is TGTGCCAGCAGCTTAGAAGAGGGGAAAATAGGTGGAAACACCATATATTTT. This sequence encodes CASSLEEGKIGGNTIYF.

The chain uses TRBV7-3 and TRBJ2-5, with 9 bases matching TRBD2. Trimming took 5 bases from V and 2 from J; bases not matched to a gene: 6. The CDR3 loop spans 15 amino acids. Per the germline V gene, CDR1 is SGHTA and CDR2 is FQGTGA. CDR3: CASSPLAGTQETQYF. CDR3 DNA sequence: TGTGCCAGCAGCCCCCTAGCGGGGACGCAAGAGACCCAGTACTTC.

As DNA, the CDR3 is TGTGCCAGCAGCTTTCACCTCGGGGACAGGGACCGAAGTGAAGCTTTCTTT. Its translation is CASSFHLGDRDRSEAFF. V usage is TRBV11-2 and J usage is TRBJ1-1, with 9 bases fitting TRBD1. V trimming: 3 bases; J trimming: 7 bases; junction bases outside the gene matches: 15. The length of the CDR3 is 17 residues. CDR1 is SGHAT and CDR2 is FQNNGV in the germline V gene.

This chain connects TRBV6-5 to TRBJ2-7; 12 positions match TRBD2. With V trimmed by 5 bases and J by 3 bases, 5 bases remained unmatched. The germline V gene has CDR1 MNHEY and CDR2 SVGAGI. The CDR3 length is 15 residues. Written as DNA, the CDR3 is TGTGCCAGCAGTCCCGGACTAGCGGGAAACTACGAGCAGTACTTC. Protein sequence: CASSPGLAGNYEQYF.

The V gene is TRBV9, the J gene TRBJ2-1; D not certain. The CDR3 is made up of 16 amino acids. Germline CDR1 and CDR2: SGDLS and YYNGEE. V was cut by 0 bases and J by 3 bases, with 13 bases left in between. The CDR3 sequence: CASSVGGQVLYNEQFF. DNA of the CDR3: TGTGCCAGCAGCGTAGGAGGCCAGGTCCTCTACAATGAGCAGTTCTTC.

The CDR3, as DNA: TGTGCCAGCAGCCCTTCGGGACTAGCGGGAGTAGAGCAGTACTTC. Its protein product is CASSPSGLAGVEQYF. The gene calls are TRBV11-2 and TRBJ2-7, with TRBD2 identical over 14 bases. CDR1 is SGHAT and CDR2 is FQNNGV in the germline V gene. The CDR3 spans 15 residues. The V gene end was trimmed by 5 bases and the J gene end by 7 bases; junction bases not matched to a gene: 7.

The rearrangement links TRBV5-6 to TRBJ1-5, with D uncertain. Germline CDR1 reads SGHDT; CDR2 reads YYEEEE. This CDR3 has 13 residues. V was trimmed by 3 bases and J by 4 bases, leaving 8 bases between them. CDR3 region: CASSSGRNQPQHF. DNA of the CDR3: TGTGCCAGCAGCTCTGGACGGAATCAGCCCCAGCATTTT.

This chain connects TRBV6-6 to TRBJ1-5, with 8 nucleotides matching TRBD1. This CDR3 contains 16 residues. Germline V gives CDR1 MNHNY, CDR2 SVGAGI (reference sequence). The V segment lost 0 bases and the J segment 5 bases; nucleotides outside the gene matches: 6. CDR3 sequence reads: CASSYSEQGEDQPQHF. As DNA, the CDR3 is TGTGCCAGCAGTTACTCGGAACAGGGGGAAGATCAGCCCCAGCATTTT.

The chain uses TRBV6-6 and TRBJ2-3; D gene unclear. This CDR3 has 16 amino acids. Germline CDR1 reads MNHNY; CDR2 reads SVGAGI (reference sequence). V shed 4 bases and J shed 1 base, with 15 bases lying between them. This CDR3 is CASSSPWGLGTDTQYF. As DNA, the CDR3 is TGTGCCAGCAGTTCCCCCTGGGGTCTGGGCACAGATACGCAGTATTTT.

The V gene is TRBV5-8, the J gene TRBJ2-5; D gene unclear. The CDR3 runs to 16 residues. Trimming left V 2 bases short and J 0 bases short, with 14 bases between. CDR1 SGHTS and CDR2 YDEGEE come from the germline V gene. For the CDR3, the DNA is TGTGCCAGCAGCTTCGTGGGCGGTGGGTACCAAGAGACCCAGTACTTC. Encoded protein: CASSFVGGGYQETQYF.

The chain combines TRBV7-9 with TRBJ1-1; a weak D match, TRBD1 (6 bases). Germline assignment: CDR1 SEHNR and CDR2 FQNEAQ (reference sequence). There are 17 residues in the CDR3. Trimming stripped 1 base from V and 2 bases from J, with 17 bases between. This chain's CDR3 is CASSLEFGTQDNTEAFF. Written as DNA, the CDR3 is TGTGCCAGCAGCTTAGAGTTCGGGACACAGGATAACACTGAAGCTTTCTTT. The full variable domain, rest sourced from reference TRBV7-9 and TRBJ1-1, is DTGVSQNPRHKITKRGQNVTFRCDPISEHNRLYWYRQTLGQGPEFLTYFQNEAQLEKSRLLSDRFSAERPKGSFSTLEIQRTEQGDSAMYLCASSLEFGTQDNTEAFFGQGTRLTVV.

The genes are TRBV7-3 and TRBJ2-1; 7 bases map to TRBD2. CDR3 length: 17 residues. Per germline, CDR1 SGHTA and CDR2 FQGTGA. With V trimmed by 0 bases and J by 7 bases, 12 bases remained unmatched. The CDR3 DNA sequence: TGTGCCAGCAGCTTAACCCGCGCGGGAGTGTTGAAGAATGAGCAGTTCTTC. It is translated as CASSLTRAGVLKNEQFF.